This T cell receptor beta chain was found in a study of OX40 agonist ivuxolimab in advanced cancers. Some clones are missing from TCRdb's copy, which holds only in-frame ones; the method was immunoSEQ multiplex PCR. This table holds 50,000 to 65,000 clones, around 90% found once. This TCR was recovered from an adult with an advanced solid tumor such as melanoma, head and neck, liver or kidney cancer. The sequencing here drew on CD4+ or CD8+ T cells sorted from blood, taken in a trial of the OX40 agonist ivuxolimab.

This CDR3 is CASRLGLAGAGANVLTF. The CDR3 coding sequence is TGCGCCAGCAGGCTTGGACTAGCGGGAGCTGGGGCCAACGTCCTGACTTTC. The chain uses TRBV23-1 and TRBJ2-6, with TRBD2 matching 13 bases. TRBV23-1 is recorded as an ORF, its role being uncertain. J gave up 2 bases and V 6 bases, and 4 bases lay outside the gene matches. The CDR3 is 17 amino acids.